Given below is one T cell receptor beta chain in context. Methods used by the authors: Estimation of nucleated cell counts was performed using reference gene primer amplification. Clones were sequenced by immunoSEQ multiplex PCR, and TCRdb holds only the in-frame ones, with some missing. V, J and clone size derive from that table, while D and trimming were established from the DNA sequence. Seen here are 250,000 to 350,000 clones, approximately 86% observed once, and the top ten hold around 2.2%. These data originate in a study of blood T cell repertoires in COVID-19. Study summary: Spain, Italy and the United States supplied samples that represented acute and convalescent COVID-19. Sources were T cells, B-cell-depleted T cells, or PBMCs; the material itself was cDNA or gDNA.

V lost 4 bases to trimming and J lost 2 bases; unmatched junction nucleotides: 1. Germline CDR1 SGHTA, CDR2 FQGNSA. The length of the CDR3 is 13 residues. This clonotype was sampled from a woman aged 45-65 years who had recovered from COVID-19. This rearrangement joins TRBV7-2 to TRBJ1-2, with 7 positions matching TRBD1. Sequencing was done on a sample of peripheral blood. Here the CDR3 reads CASSSTGNYGYTF. CDR3 nucleotides: TGTGCCAGCAGCTCGACAGGGAACTATGGCTACACCTTC.